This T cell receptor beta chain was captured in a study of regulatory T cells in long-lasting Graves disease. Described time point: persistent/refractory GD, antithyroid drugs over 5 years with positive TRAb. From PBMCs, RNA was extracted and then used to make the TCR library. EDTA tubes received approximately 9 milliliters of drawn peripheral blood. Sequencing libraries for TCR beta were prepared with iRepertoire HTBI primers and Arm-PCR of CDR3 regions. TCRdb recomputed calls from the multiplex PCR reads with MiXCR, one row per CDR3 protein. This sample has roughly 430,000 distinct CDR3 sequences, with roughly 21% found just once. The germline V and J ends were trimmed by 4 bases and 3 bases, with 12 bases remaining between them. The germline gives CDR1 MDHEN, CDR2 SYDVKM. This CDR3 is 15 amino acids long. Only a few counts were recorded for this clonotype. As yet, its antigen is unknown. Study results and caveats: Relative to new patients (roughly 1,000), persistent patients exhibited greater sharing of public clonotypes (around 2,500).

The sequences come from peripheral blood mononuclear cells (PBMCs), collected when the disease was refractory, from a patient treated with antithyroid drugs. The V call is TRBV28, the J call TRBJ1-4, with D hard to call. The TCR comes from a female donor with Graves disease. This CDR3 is CASSSPRLPNEKLFF. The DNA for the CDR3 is TGTGCCAGCAGTTCCCCTCGCCTGCCTAATGAAAAACTGTTTTTT.